Shown below are 15 T cell receptor beta chains from a single sample sequenced in a study of cytomegalovirus exposure and HLA in healthy donors. The PCR was carried out with 60 Vbeta primers and 13 Jbeta primers. Sequenced by immunoSEQ multiplex PCR; TCRdb stores in-frame clones only, minus some. Here the sample spans 80,000 or so clones, roughly 76% being singletons. The sequenced sample was PBMCs. Receptors were obtained from a male donor in good health and CMV-seropositive.

CDR3 DNA sequence: TGTGCCAGCAGCTACCGGACTGGAAGTGGCAATCAGCCCCAGCATTTT. Amino acids: CASSYRTGSGNQPQHF. The chain couples TRBV5-6 to TRBJ1-5; no reliable D call. The germline V gene encodes CDR1 SGHDT and CDR2 YYEEEE. This CDR3 comprises 16 residues. The V gene lost 3 bases and the J gene lost 2 bases, with 15 bases spanning the gap.

The rearrangement links TRBV9 to TRBJ2-1; D is uncertain. Trimming removed 0 bases from V and 0 bases from J, with 10 bases in between. The V gene's germline CDR1 is SGDLS and CDR2 YYNGEE. The CDR3 runs 16 residues. DNA for the CDR3: TGTGCCAGCAGCGTAGAACTACGGAGCTCCTACAATGAGCAGTTCTTC. Translated: CASSVELRSSYNEQFF.

J is TRBJ1-5 and V is TRBV19; 9 bases match TRBD1. J was trimmed by 6 bases and V by 6 bases; bases with no gene match: 15. CDR1 and CDR2 (germline): LNHDA, SQIVND (reference sequence). The CDR3 consists of 17 residues. The CDR3 sequence: CASSLKTGGAVGQPQHF. The CDR3 DNA reads TGTGCCAGTAGCCTTAAAACAGGGGGCGCCGTCGGTCAGCCCCAGCATTTT.

This clone has a handful of counts. This chain joins TRBV6-5 and TRBJ2-7; 7 positions agree with TRBD1. The J segment lost 0 bases and the V segment lost 7 bases, leaving 9 bases of the junction unmatched. The CDR3 consists of 15 residues. Germline CDR1 reads MNHEY; CDR2 reads SVGAGI. CDR3 residues: CASTDQQGTSYEQYF. The CDR3 DNA is TGTGCCAGCACCGACCAACAGGGGACCTCCTACGAGCAGTACTTC.

The V call is TRBV6-1, the J call TRBJ1-3; D is undetermined. The V and J ends lost 3 bases and 1 base respectively, with 10 bases between them. Per germline, CDR1 MNHNS and CDR2 SASEGT. The CDR3 has 15 amino acids. CDR3 loop: CASSELEGSGNTIYF. Written as DNA, the CDR3 is TGTGCCAGCAGTGAGCTGGAGGGATCTGGAAACACCATATATTTT.

The chain is built from TRBV30 and TRBJ2-7, with D tentatively TRBD2 (5 bases). Trimming shortened V by 0 bases and J by 3 bases, and 12 bases separated the two germline ends. The CDR3 loop spans 14 amino acids. The V gene's germline CDR1 is GTSNPN and CDR2 SVGIG (reference sequence). The CDR3 nucleotides are TGTGCCTGGAGTGTTTTGGGAGAAGTCTACGAGCAGTACTTC. Translating gives CAWSVLGEVYEQYF. Variable domain in full (rest from reference TRBV30 and TRBJ2-7): SQTIHQWPATLVQPVGSPLSLECTVEGTSNPNLYWYRQAAGRGLQLLFYSVGIGQISSEVPQNLSASRPQDRQFILSSKKLLLSDSGFYLCAWSVLGEVYEQYFGPGTRLTVT.

This clone was seen a handful of times. The V call is TRBV5-1, the J call TRBJ2-2; D is possibly TRBD2 (6 bases). The germline gives CDR1 SGHRS, CDR2 YFSETQ. The CDR3 is 15 amino acids. V was trimmed by 2 bases and J by 1 base, leaving 9 bases between them. CDR3: CASSLAGLNTGELFF. In nucleotides, the CDR3 is TGCGCCAGCAGCTTAGCGGGCTTGAACACCGGGGAGCTGTTTTTT.

V and J are TRBV28 and TRBJ2-5; 14 nucleotides line up with TRBD2. This CDR3 spans 19 amino acids. The germline CDR1 and CDR2 sequences are MDHEN and SYDVKM. V lost 4 bases and J lost 5; bases outside the gene matches: 15. The CDR3 DNA reads TGTGCCAGCAGTTCGGGACAGCCGACTAGCGGGGGGGCCGGTGAGACCCAGTACTTC. Protein product: CASSSGQPTSGGAGETQYF.

This chain uses TRBV4-1 with TRBJ2-3; 8 bases match TRBD2. Trimming took 0 bases from V and 2 from J; bases not matched to a gene: 4. The CDR3 is made up of 16 amino acids. Germline CDR1 MGHRA, CDR2 YSYEKL. The CDR3: CASSQDRRGVTDTQYF. The DNA of the CDR3 is TGCGCCAGCAGCCAAGATAGGCGGGGGGTCACAGATACGCAGTATTTT.

V is TRBV18 and J is TRBJ1-2, with 10 nucleotides matching TRBD1. The CDR3 runs to 18 residues. From germline, CDR1 is KGHSH and CDR2 LQKENI. The V segment lost 3 bases and the J segment 2 bases; nucleotides outside the gene matches: 12. The CDR3 protein is CASSPTAGTGDINYGYTF. DNA for the CDR3: TGTGCCAGCTCACCCACCGCCGGGACAGGGGACATAAACTATGGCTACACCTTC.

This clone appeared a few times. V is TRBV6-5 and J is TRBJ1-3, with 8 bases matching TRBD1. This CDR3 has 15 residues. After removal of 3 bases from V and 4 bases from J, the junction contained 5 bases not matched to a gene. CDR1 MNHEY and CDR2 SVGAGI come from the germline V gene. CDR3 nucleotides: TGTGCCAGCAGTTATGGGCGGACAGGGGGAAACACCATATATTTT. This codes for CASSYGRTGGNTIYF.

The CDR3 loop is CASSIPPGQGPIGELFF. CDR3 nucleotide sequence: TGTGCCAGTAGTATTCCACCGGGACAAGGTCCTATCGGGGAGCTGTTTTTT. V gene TRBV19 combines with J gene TRBJ2-2; tentatively, D is TRBD1 (6 bases). Trimming took off 3 bases at V and 7 bases at J, with 21 bases between the two ends. This CDR3 spans 17 amino acids. Germline CDR1 is LNHDA and CDR2 is SQIVND (reference sequence).

This clone was seen a few times. The chain joins TRBV28 to TRBJ1-4; 8 nucleotides match TRBD1. There are 15 residues in the CDR3. J lost 8 bases, V lost 5 bases, and 10 bases had no gene match. The germline V gene encodes CDR1 MDHEN and CDR2 SYDVKM. CDR3 protein: CASSQPGQGREKLFF. The DNA of the CDR3 is TGTGCCAGCAGTCAACCAGGACAGGGTCGGGAAAAACTGTTTTTT. Full variable domain (outside the CDR3, taken from reference TRBV28 and TRBJ1-4): DVKVTQSSRYLVKRTGEKVFLECVQDMDHENMFWYRQDPGLGLRLIYFSYDVKMKEKGDIPEGYSVSREKKERFSLILESASTNQTSMYLCASSQPGQGREKLFFGSGTQLSVL.

The rearrangement uses TRBV7-2 and TRBJ2-6; D may be TRBD2 (5 bases). V lost 1 base and J lost 1, with 5 bases in between. Germline assignment: CDR1 SGHTA and CDR2 FQGNSA. The CDR3 has 15 amino acids. CDR3 amino acids: CASSLGGSGANVLTF. CDR3 sequence (DNA): TGTGCCAGCAGCTTAGGCGGGTCTGGGGCCAACGTCCTGACTTTC.

V is TRBV30 and J is TRBJ2-2, with 7 bases matching TRBD2. The ends lost 0 bases at V and 6 bases at J; junction bases unmatched: 4. The CDR3 has 14 residues. Germline CDR1 and CDR2: GTSNPN and SVGIG (reference sequence). DNA of the CDR3: TGTGCCTGGAGTGTTGGGGGGGTCCCCGGGGAGCTGTTTTTT. Protein product: CAWSVGGVPGELFF.